This passage covers 32 T cell receptor beta chains from one sample sequenced in a study of cytomegalovirus exposure and HLA in healthy donors. Generated by immunoSEQ multiplex PCR, the TCRdb table keeps only in-frame clones and is missing some. This sample has approximately 60,000 clones, with around 95% found just once. Sequenced material: PBMCs. These receptor sequences come from a woman aged 18 to 35 in good health and CMV-seropositive.

This clone was observed a single time. This chain links TRBV7-9 with TRBJ2-3, with 11 bases fitting TRBD2. The CDR3 is 18 residues long. The germline gives CDR1 SEHNR, CDR2 FQNEAQ (reference sequence). V lost 6 bases, J lost 4 bases, and 15 bases stayed unmatched. CDR3 sequence: CASRGRLAGGPAPDTQYF. CDR3 coding DNA: TGTGCCAGCAGGGGCCGCCTAGCGGGAGGCCCTGCCCCAGATACGCAGTATTTT.

The chain combines TRBV5-1 with TRBJ1-4; 7 nucleotides line up with TRBD1. The CDR3 runs 15 residues. The V gene's germline CDR1 is SGHRS and CDR2 YFSETQ. V shed 6 bases, J shed 0 bases, and the junction held 5 bases outside the gene matches. As DNA, the CDR3 is TGCGCCAGCAAGACAGGGAAAGCAACTAATGAAAAACTGTTTTTT. Its translation: CASKTGKATNEKLFF.

The chain joins TRBV5-1 to TRBJ2-2; TRBD1 agrees at 10 bases. The V segment lost 5 bases and the J segment 0 bases; nucleotides outside the gene matches: 1. This CDR3 spans 15 amino acids. Germline V gene sequence: CDR1 SGHRS, CDR2 YFSETQ. The CDR3 coding sequence is TGCGCCAGCAGGGACAGGGGGACGAACACCGGGGAGCTGTTTTTT. The encoded protein is CASRDRGTNTGELFF. Full variable domain (outside the CDR3, taken from reference TRBV5-1 and TRBJ2-2): KAGVTQTPRYLIKTRGQQVTLSCSPISGHRSVSWYQQTPGQGLQFLFEYFSETQRNKGNFPGRFSGRQFSNSRSEMNVSTLELGDSALYLCASRDRGTNTGELFFGEGSRLTVL.

The rearrangement uses TRBV14 and TRBJ2-1; TRBD1 is a possible D gene (6 bases). Germline V lookup: CDR1 SGHDN, CDR2 FVKESK. Trimming removed 3 bases from V and 0 bases from J, with 9 bases in between. CDR3 length: 15 amino acids. CDR3: CASSQFRGSYNEQFF. CDR3 DNA: TGTGCCAGCAGCCAGTTCAGGGGCTCCTACAATGAGCAGTTCTTC.

This clone has just one count. This chain uses TRBV28 with TRBJ2-7; 8 positions agree with TRBD2. The V gene's germline CDR1 is MDHEN and CDR2 SYDVKM. The CDR3 consists of 15 residues. With 6 bases clipped from V and 2 bases from J, the junction kept 9 bases outside the gene matches. As DNA, the CDR3 is TGTGCCAGCAGAGACACTAGCGGTATCACCTACGAGCAGTACTTC. Residues: CASRDTSGITYEQYF.

The chain has TRBV19 and TRBJ2-3, with no clear D. Germline V gene data show CDR1 as LNHDA and CDR2 as SQIVND (reference sequence). The CDR3 has 15 residues. V lost 1 base, J lost 4 bases, and 12 bases lay in between. The CDR3 DNA follows: TGTGCCAGTAGTATAGCTGCCGCCCGGGCAGATACGCAGTATTTT. It specifies CASSIAAARADTQYF.

This sequence joins TRBV14 and TRBJ2-3, with 13 bases aligning to TRBD2. The V gene end was trimmed by 4 bases and the J gene end by 5 bases; junction bases not matched to a gene: 3. This CDR3 comprises 15 residues. Germline V gives CDR1 SGHDN, CDR2 FVKESK. The CDR3, as DNA: TGTGCCAGCAGCCGGACTAGCGGGAGTGGAGATACGCAGTATTTT. Its protein product is CASSRTSGSGDTQYF.

This sequence joins TRBV7-4 and TRBJ2-7; D might be TRBD1 (6 bases). Trimming shortened V by 8 bases and J by 2 bases, and 19 bases separated the two germline ends. Germline V gene data show CDR1 as SGHVT and CDR2 as SQSDAQ. There are 15 residues in the CDR3. In nucleotides, the CDR3 is TGTGCCAGCGATACATTAGCAGGGGCAACCTACGAGCAGTACTTC. Amino acid sequence: CASDTLAGATYEQYF.

V is TRBV27 and J is TRBJ2-7, with no clear D. The CDR3 has 13 residues. The germline CDR1 and CDR2 sequences are MNHEY and SMNVEV (reference sequence). V gave up 8 bases and J gave up 7 bases, with 18 bases separating them. CDR3 nucleotides: TGTGCCAGCGGGTTAACATCATCTAGGGAGCAGTACTTC. The encoded protein is CASGLTSSREQYF.

The chain combines TRBV27 with TRBJ1-3, with no clear D. Germline V gene lookup returns CDR1 MNHEY and CDR2 SMNVEV (reference sequence). The length of the CDR3 is 16 residues. The V end was cut by 7 bases, the J end by 1 base, with 17 bases between. The CDR3 loop reads CASKNDHGESGNTIYF. CDR3 bases: TGTGCCAGCAAGAACGACCATGGAGAATCTGGAAACACCATATATTTT.

The V gene is TRBV29-1, the J gene TRBJ1-1; weak D call: TRBD1 (6 bases). Germline assignment: CDR1 SQVTM and CDR2 ANQGSEA. Trimming left V 5 bases short and J 5 bases short, with 30 bases between. This CDR3 comprises 18 residues. CDR3 DNA sequence: TGCAGCGTTTGGGGGATCAAGGGGGATAATACTGGGTGGACTGAAGCTTTCTTT. Its protein product is CSVWGIKGDNTGWTEAFF.

Only a few counts were recorded for this clone. The chain is built from TRBV27 and TRBJ2-2; D is possibly TRBD2 (6 bases). The germline gives CDR1 MNHEY, CDR2 SMNVEV (reference sequence). The CDR3 runs to 17 residues. Trimming cost V 4 bases and J 6 bases, with 21 bases left between them. CDR3 region: CASSSQELSGRAGELFF. CDR3 nucleotides: TGTGCCAGCAGTTCGCAGGAGCTTAGCGGAAGGGCCGGGGAGCTGTTTTTT.

The chain couples TRBV5-1 to TRBJ2-5, with 11 nucleotides matching TRBD2. The CDR3 spans 18 residues. The V segment lost 4 bases and the J segment 4 bases; nucleotides outside the gene matches: 15. Germline V gene sequence: CDR1 SGHRS, CDR2 YFSETQ. CDR3 DNA: TGCGCCAGCAGCCCCGGGGATATAGCGGGAGGGGGTCGAGAGACCCAGTACTTC. This encodes CASSPGDIAGGGRETQYF.

The chain carries TRBV27 and TRBJ2-7; TRBD2 aligns across 13 bases. The V gene end was trimmed by 5 bases and the J gene end by 7 bases; junction bases not matched to a gene: 11. This CDR3 is built from 16 residues. The germline V gene has CDR1 MNHEY and CDR2 SMNVEV (reference sequence). The CDR3 DNA is TGTGCCAGCAGTCCACCCCCGGGACTAGCGGGGAGGGAGCAGTACTTC. Residues: CASSPPPGLAGREQYF.

The chain recombines TRBV5-6 with TRBJ1-5, with no clear D. Trimming removed 0 bases at V and 7 bases at J, with 11 bases between. The CDR3 has 14 amino acids. Germline V CDR1 and CDR2: SGHDT, YYEEEE. The CDR3 protein is CASSLVGEEQPQHF. DNA of the CDR3: TGTGCCAGCAGCTTGGTAGGTGAGGAGCAGCCCCAGCATTTT.

This chain connects TRBV29-1 to TRBJ2-7; TRBD1 might be the D (7 bases). CDR3 length equals 14 residues. Germline assignment: CDR1 SQVTM and CDR2 ANQGSEA. With 6 bases removed from V and 1 base from J, the gap between germline ends came to 16 bases. The CDR3 DNA reads as TGCAGCGTGCTAGCGAGGACAGGATCCTACGAGCAGTACTTC. Residues: CSVLARTGSYEQYF.

The chain joins TRBV5-4 to TRBJ1-2; 7 bases match TRBD1. J lost 4 bases, V lost 3 bases, and 6 bases had no gene match. This CDR3 spans 14 amino acids. The germline gives CDR1 SGHNT, CDR2 YYREEE (reference sequence). The CDR3 protein is CASSYGTEIYGYTF. The CDR3 coding sequence is TGTGCCAGCAGCTATGGGACAGAAATCTATGGCTACACCTTC.

The CDR3: CSVEIYRADGYTF. CDR3 bases: TGCAGCGTTGAAATCTACAGGGCTGATGGCTACACCTTC. V usage is TRBV29-1 and J usage is TRBJ1-2; D possibly corresponds to TRBD1 (6 bases). The CDR3 covers 13 residues. Trimming pared 2 bases from V and 6 bases from J, leaving 13 bases between. Germline CDR1 and CDR2: SQVTM and ANQGSEA.

V is TRBV5-1 and J is TRBJ2-1; D perhaps matches TRBD1 (6 bases). Germline values: CDR1 SGHRS, CDR2 YFSETQ. The CDR3 has 16 residues. V shed 3 bases and J shed 2 bases, with 15 bases lying between them. For the CDR3, the DNA is TGCGCCAGCAGCTCTGGACAGACAACACCCTACAATGAGCAGTTCTTC. Its translation is CASSSGQTTPYNEQFF. Complete variable domain (other parts from reference TRBV5-1 and TRBJ2-1): KAGVTQTPRYLIKTRGQQVTLSCSPISGHRSVSWYQQTPGQGLQFLFEYFSETQRNKGNFPGRFSGRQFSNSRSEMNVSTLELGDSALYLCASSSGQTTPYNEQFFGPGTRLTVL.

This chain joins TRBV19 and TRBJ2-3; no clear D. Germline V gives CDR1 LNHDA, CDR2 SQIVND (reference sequence). V was cut by 3 bases and J by 0 bases, with 4 bases left in between. The CDR3 length is 13 residues. CDR3 loop: CASSMSSTDTQYF. CDR3 bases: TGTGCCAGTAGTATGAGCAGCACAGATACGCAGTATTTT. Variable domain in full (rest from reference TRBV19 and TRBJ2-3): DGGITQSPKYLFRKEGQNVTLSCEQNLNHDAMYWYRQDPGQGLRLIYYSQIVNDFQKGDIAEGYSVSREKKESFPLTVTSAQKNPTAFYLCASSMSSTDTQYFGPGTRLTVL.

This chain links TRBV27 with TRBJ2-6, with D perhaps matching TRBD1 (6 bases). This CDR3 spans 16 amino acids. Germline V gene data show CDR1 as MNHEY and CDR2 as SMNVEV (reference sequence). V was shortened by 5 bases and J by 3 bases, with 14 bases between the two germline ends. CDR3 region: CASSGTGLFGANVLTF. CDR3 DNA sequence: TGTGCCAGCAGTGGAACAGGGTTATTTGGGGCCAACGTCCTGACTTTC.

This clone was recorded only once. V usage is TRBV6-1 and J usage is TRBJ1-5, with a weak D call TRBD1 (5 bases). The CDR3 contains 13 residues. In germline, CDR1 is MNHNS, CDR2 SASEGT. With 7 bases removed from V and 9 bases from J, the gap between germline ends came to 16 bases. The CDR3 sequence: CASTLWGQGPQHF. The DNA for the CDR3 is TGTGCCAGCACCTTATGGGGCCAGGGGCCCCAGCATTTT.

V usage is TRBV19 and J usage is TRBJ1-2; TRBD1 might be the D (6 bases). Deletions cut 6 bases from V and 8 bases from J, with 13 bases between. CDR3 length: 12 amino acids. The germline V gene has CDR1 LNHDA and CDR2 SQIVND (reference sequence). CDR3 bases: TGTGCCAGTAGCTTTACAGGGCACGGCTACACCTTC. Protein product: CASSFTGHGYTF.

The rearrangement links TRBV4-3 to TRBJ2-1; no definite D call. Germline V gene lookup returns CDR1 LGHNA and CDR2 YSLEER. The CDR3 extends over 15 amino acids. Trimming removed 3 bases at V and 4 bases at J, with 13 bases between. CDR3 in amino acids: CASSHLYSHYNEQFF. The CDR3 DNA sequence: TGCGCCAGCAGCCATTTATATAGTCATTACAATGAGCAGTTCTTC.

A single count supports this clone. The chain employs TRBV18 and TRBJ2-1; TRBD2 matches 8 bases. The CDR3 is 14 residues long. The trim removed 6 bases at V and 6 bases at J, leaving 7 bases unmatched. Germline lookup yields CDR1 KGHSH and CDR2 LQKENI. The CDR3 DNA is TGTGCCAGCTCTCAAAATCGGGGGGGCAATGAGCAGTTCTTC. Encoded protein: CASSQNRGGNEQFF.

The chain has TRBV7-8 and TRBJ1-3; 7 bases align to TRBD1. V gave up 1 base and J gave up 1 base; unmatched junction bases: 4. The germline V gene has CDR1 SGHVS and CDR2 FQNEAQ. The CDR3 spans 16 residues. This CDR3 is CASSLDRGRSGNTIYF. The CDR3 bases are TGTGCCAGCAGCTTAGACAGGGGCCGGTCTGGAAACACCATATATTTT.

This rearrangement joins TRBV18 to TRBJ1-2; weak D call: TRBD1 (5 bases). V dropped 3 bases and J dropped 7 bases, with 18 bases sitting between them. CDR3 length: 15 residues. The germline V gene encodes CDR1 KGHSH and CDR2 LQKENI. Here the CDR3 DNA reads TGTGCCAGCTCACCGGCTTCATGGAGGGACGGTGGCTACACCTTC. Amino acids: CASSPASWRDGGYTF.

The rearrangement uses TRBV7-9 and TRBJ2-1; no reliable D call. Trimming removed 2 bases at V and 4 bases at J, with 3 bases between. This CDR3 region has 12 residues. Germline loops: CDR1 SEHNR, CDR2 FQNEAQ (reference sequence). CDR3: CASSLPYNEQFF. In DNA, the CDR3 is TGTGCCAGCAGCTTACCTTACAATGAGCAGTTCTTC.

The chain couples TRBV5-1 to TRBJ2-5, with TRBD2 identical over 13 bases. The CDR3 contains 16 residues. J lost 5 bases, V lost 4 bases, and 8 bases had no gene match. Germline V gene sequence: CDR1 SGHRS, CDR2 YFSETQ. The CDR3 coding sequence is TGCGCCAGCAGCCCGAGACTAGCGGGAGGAGAGGAGACCCAGTACTTC. Its translation is CASSPRLAGGEETQYF.

CDR3 protein: CATSRPGQGAGELFF. CDR3 sequence (DNA): TGTGCCACCAGCAGGCCGGGACAGGGGGCCGGGGAGCTGTTTTTT. The chain links TRBV15 to TRBJ2-2; the match to TRBD1 covers 11 bases. This CDR3 has 15 residues. The V and J ends lost 3 bases and 6 bases, in that order; junction bases with no gene match: 3. Germline lookup yields CDR1 LNHNV and CDR2 YYDKDF (reference sequence).

This chain joins TRBV7-3 and TRBJ1-1, with D maybe TRBD1 (6 bases). Trimming took 6 bases from V and 1 from J, leaving 9 bases between them. CDR3 length: 13 residues. Germline loops: CDR1 SGHTA, CDR2 FQGTGA. The DNA for the CDR3 is TGTGCCAGCAGTACAGGGTGGAACACTGAAGCTTTCTTT. It yields the protein CASSTGWNTEAFF.

The rearrangement links TRBV7-8 to TRBJ1-2; TRBD1 aligns across 7 bases. V was clipped by 4 bases and J by 0 bases; unmatched bases: 8. The CDR3 consists of 16 residues. Germline V lookup: CDR1 SGHVS, CDR2 FQNEAQ. The CDR3 DNA is TGTGCCAGCAGCTCGATTTATGGGACAGCTAACTATGGCTACACCTTC. This encodes CASSSIYGTANYGYTF.